This entry features one T cell receptor (beta chain) sequence. Its antigen has not been determined. Within one base of it there is no much larger clone, and no base qualities were kept. The sample comes from a study of blood T cell repertoires in COVID-19 (dated by TCRdb to the early 2020s). About the study as a whole: The collaborator samples originated in the United States, Italy and Spain and spanned the acute and convalescent phases of COVID-19. Subjects who had been exposed to COVID-19, were actively infected with it, or had recovered from it provided the deeply sampled blood TCRbeta repertoires that made up the dataset. HLA class I and class II types, where available, came from metadata supplied by the sample provider rather than from assay-based typing. The samples were drawn from two sources: the first 160 participants of the ongoing ImmuneRACE study, and 1,200 or so subjects contributed by 6 global collaborators. Sample metadata almost always included a de-identified subject ID, COVID-19 status, age in years and sex. The material from the prospective study consisted of cDNA or gDNA derived from T cells, B-cell-depleted T cells, or PBMCs. The repertoires were released in a freely available public database intended as a resource for research on the immune response to SARS-CoV-2. Here is what the overall study found, with its caveats: How much clinical and demographic metadata was included differed by source and by participant, and the metadata was provided uncurated.

Samples from volunteer blood donors who had recovered from COVID-19 were contributed by a second Seattle source. Whole blood was collected in K2EDTA tubes by collaborating institutions according to the institutions' own protocols. For TCRbeta analysis, collaborators shipped samples as frozen whole blood, isolated PBMCs, or DNA extracted from either of those sample types. Including cysteine and phenylalanine, the CDR3 has 14 amino acids. The only DNA kept is the CDR3, 42 bases in frame from the first base. CDR1 and CDR2 were assigned from the germline V gene as SGHRS and YFSETQ. V loses 4 bases at its end and J loses 9 bases; junction bases beyond the gene matches: 7. The immunoSEQ Assay, a bias-controlled multiplex PCR, was used to amplify TCRbeta CDR3 regions from genomic DNA. As for the original processing: The number of nucleated cells in each sample was estimated from the amplification of reference gene primers within the assay. To quantify the absolute abundance of each unique TCRbeta CDR3 rearrangement, sequence reads were collapsed and filtered. For each sample, productive Simpson clonality was calculated by taking the square root of Simpson's diversity index across productive rearrangements. TCRdb limited this immuneACCESS table to in-frame rearrangements with V and J called. A share of clones is missing; checked studies link under half to unresolved V genes, and the rest is unexplained. D and trimming come from the DNA, and the V and J calls and clone size come from that table. The sample records fewer than 450,000 clones, around nine tenths of which are singletons. Around 3.5% of the sample goes to the ten largest clones.

This TCR was recovered from a woman aged 18-29 years who had recovered from COVID-19. Sequencing was carried out using peripheral blood. The V and J segments used are TRBV5-1 and TRBJ1-6; the junction holds 7 bases that match TRBD1. At the DNA level, the sequence is TGCGCCAGCAGCCCGAAAAGGGGGCCTTCACCCCTCCACTTT. The translation is CASSPKRGPSPLHF. With the portions outside the CDR3 filled from the reference TRBV5-1 and TRBJ1-6 genes, the complete variable region becomes KAGVTQTPRYLIKTRGQQVTLSCSPISGHRSVSWYQQTPGQGLQFLFEYFSETQRNKGNFPGRFSGRQFSNSRSEMNVSTLELGDSALYLCASSPKRGPSPLHFGNGTRLTVT.